Given below is one T cell receptor (beta chain) in context. What it binds is unknown. One end of the junction does not line up with germline, which may come from a read error. The CDR3 is 13 residues long. The germline CDR1 and CDR2 sequences are SGHRS and YFSETQ. These data come from a study of tumor and adjacent non-tumor tissue in lung cancer. Whole-study context: Patients comprised over 9 adenocarcinoma, a couple of squamous cell carcinoma and 1 small cell lung cancer. On average, productive TCRbeta reads reached roughly 4 million per sample.

Three rounds of nested PCR, following a modified ARM-PCR protocol, produced the TCRbeta library. TCRdb fed the multiplex PCR reads into MiXCR, producing one record per CDR3 protein. Among 94,000 or so distinct CDR3 sequences listed, 75% to 85% were seen once. General study results and limits: Significantly higher TCR diversity was found in tumor than normal lung. In normal lung, the top 100 clones were significantly more dominant than in tumor.

The template was RNA from unsorted bulk tissue. The normal lung tissue was taken more than 3 cm from the tumor edge. The sample consisted of distant non-tumor lung tissue. This chain uses TRBV5-1 with TRBJ2-3; 7 bases are a match to TRBD1. This sequence was found in a woman in her forties or fifties with non-small cell lung cancer. CDR3 protein: CANSLNRGDTQYF. The CDR3 coding sequence is TGCGCCAACAGCTTGAACAGGGGAGATACGCAGTATTTT.